Following are 23 T cell receptor beta chains from one sample sequenced in a study of CD8 T cells in ankylosing spondylitis. TCRdb used MiXCR to reprocess the 5' RACE reads, holding one entry per CDR3 protein. The sample carries approximately 250,000 distinct CDR3 sequences, more than 20% recorded once. Sequencing was carried out using blood, either unsorted or a sorted T cell fraction (not recorded which). These receptors all come from a male donor with ankylosing spondylitis or in good health (not recorded which).

The CDR3 DNA reads TGCAGTACTTCCCAAGGAGGGGGGGCAGTCGAGCAGTACTTC. It yields the protein CSTSQGGGAVEQYF. J is TRBJ2-7 and V is TRBV20-1, with D maybe TRBD2 (7 bases). Trimming shortened V by 8 bases and J by 6 bases, and 23 bases separated the two germline ends. The CDR3 covers 14 residues. Looked up from germline, CDR1 is DFQATT and CDR2 is SNEGSKA (reference sequence).

This clonotype showed up just a few times. The chain uses TRBV20-1 and TRBJ2-3, with a weak D call TRBD2 (7 bases). V was clipped by 5 bases and J by 1 base, with 16 bases between them. There are 15 residues in the CDR3. Germline V gene lookup returns CDR1 DFQATT and CDR2 SNEGSKA (reference sequence). Here the CDR3 reads CSAGRGARGTDTQYF. In DNA form, the CDR3 reads TGCAGTGCTGGACGGGGGGCCCGGGGCACAGATACGCAGTATTTT.

This clonotype came up a few times. This chain joins TRBV12-3 or TRBV12-4 and TRBJ2-3, with a possible D match to TRBD1 (6 bases). The CDR3 runs to 14 residues. The V and J ends lost 4 bases and 4 bases respectively, with 12 bases between them. The CDR3 sequence is CASSWGRGADTQYF. Written as DNA, the CDR3 is TGTGCCAGCAGTTGGGGCAGGGGAGCAGATACGCAGTATTTT.

On this clonotype itself: A read error may be the cause here, since a much bigger clone is one base away. This chain joins TRBV12-3 or TRBV12-4 and TRBJ1-1; 8 positions match TRBD1. This CDR3 spans 12 amino acids. The V and J ends lost 6 bases and 4 bases, in that order; junction bases with no gene match: 1. The CDR3 here is CASRTGGTEAFF. The CDR3 DNA reads as TGTGCCAGCAGAACAGGGGGCACTGAAGCTTTCTTT.

This clonotype was found many times. V is TRBV20-1 and J is TRBJ2-3, with 13 bases that match TRBD2. V was clipped by 4 bases and J by 3 bases; unmatched bases: 7. The CDR3 has 16 residues. Germline V lookup: CDR1 DFQATT, CDR2 SNEGSKA (reference sequence). CDR3 residues: CSATRLAGGTTDTQYF. The CDR3 nucleotides are TGCAGTGCTACTCGACTAGCGGGGGGAACTACAGATACGCAGTATTTT.

This clonotype was seen only a few times. The chain is built from TRBV29-1 and TRBJ2-3; D not resolved. CDR1 is SQVTM and CDR2 is ANQGSEA in the germline V gene. The CDR3 length is 15 residues. Trimming left V 7 bases short and J 2 bases short, with 19 bases between. CDR3 sequence: CSGSRAITPTDTQYF. The CDR3 bases are TGCAGCGGGTCCCGGGCTATAACCCCCACAGATACGCAGTATTTT.

This chain joins TRBV20-1 and TRBJ1-1; D uncertain. Germline lookup yields CDR1 DFQATT and CDR2 SNEGSKA (reference sequence). V was shortened by 1 base and J by 7 bases, with 13 bases between the two germline ends. The CDR3 covers 13 residues. The CDR3 spells CSARATWAVEAFF. CDR3 DNA: TGCAGTGCTAGAGCGACGTGGGCCGTTGAAGCTTTCTTT.

CDR3 in amino acids: CASSGTSEETQYF. CDR3 sequence (DNA): TGTGCCAGCAGTGGTACTAGCGAGGAGACCCAGTACTTC. J is TRBJ2-5 and V is TRBV2; 7 nucleotides line up with TRBD2. V was clipped by 4 bases and J by 5 bases; unmatched bases: 4. Germline CDR1 SNHLY, CDR2 FYNNEI. This CDR3 is built from 13 residues.

The V call is TRBV15, the J call TRBJ1-2; TRBD1 agrees at 10 bases. CDR1 LNHNV and CDR2 YYDKDF come from the germline V gene (reference sequence). The CDR3 extends over 15 amino acids. V shed 1 base and J 1 base; nucleotides not matched to a gene: 0. DNA of the CDR3: TGTGCCACCAGCAGAGGGACAGGGGGTAACTATGGCTACACCTTC. Protein sequence: CATSRGTGGNYGYTF.

This chain joins TRBV6-5 and TRBJ2-5; 7 bases line up with TRBD2. J lost 5 bases, V lost 0 bases, and 6 bases had no gene match. Germline loops: CDR1 MNHEY, CDR2 SVGAGI. This CDR3 region has 15 residues. For the CDR3, the DNA is TGTGCCAGCAGTTACTCGTTCTTGGGGGGGGAGACCCAGTACTTC. Translating it yields CASSYSFLGGETQYF.

The chain employs TRBV29-1 and TRBJ2-7, with D perhaps TRBD1 or TRBD2 (5 bases each). Germline V gene lookup returns CDR1 SQVTM and CDR2 ANQGSEA. Trimming stripped 5 bases from V and 0 bases from J, with 17 bases between. The CDR3 is made up of 15 amino acids. The CDR3 bases are TGCAGCGTTAGTCGAGTGGCAGGGAGCTCCTACGAGCAGTACTTC. The encoded protein is CSVSRVAGSSYEQYF.

The rearrangement uses TRBV12-3 or TRBV12-4 and TRBJ2-1, with D uncertain. The CDR3 spans 10 residues. V was clipped by 5 bases and J by 6 bases, with 2 bases between them. CDR3 coding DNA: TGTGCCAGCAGTATCAATGAGCAGTTCTTC. Translating it yields CASSINEQFF.

The J gene is TRBJ1-2, the V gene TRBV10-3; D possibly corresponds to TRBD1 (5 bases). The CDR3 is 14 amino acids. Looked up from germline, CDR1 is ENHRY and CDR2 is SYGVKD. V was clipped by 2 bases and J by 3 bases, with 10 bases between them. The CDR3 region has the DNA TGTGCCATCAGTGAGAGGGGAATCGACTATGGCTACACCTTC. Translating gives CAISERGIDYGYTF.

The table lists this clonotype with many counts. The chain has TRBV10-3 and TRBJ2-5; D possibly corresponds to TRBD1 (6 bases). Trimming took off 7 bases at V and 5 bases at J, with 17 bases between the two ends. Germline V CDR1 and CDR2: ENHRY, SYGVKD. This CDR3 comprises 14 residues. CDR3 DNA sequence: TGTGCCATCAAAGGACAGTGGGAACGGGAGACCCAGTACTTC. It encodes CAIKGQWERETQYF.

The rearrangement uses TRBV7-8 and TRBJ2-3; D gene ambiguous. The germline CDR1 and CDR2 sequences are SGHVS and FQNEAQ. Between the trimmed V and J ends, which lost 4 bases and 6 bases, there was a span of 8 bases. This CDR3 contains 12 residues. The DNA of the CDR3 is TGTGCCAGCAGCTCCCGCGCGGATACGCAGTATTTT. It codes for CASSSRADTQYF.

This clonotype came up many times. The gene calls are TRBV20-1 and TRBJ1-2, with 7 positions matching TRBD1. Germline CDR1 DFQATT, CDR2 SNEGSKA (reference sequence). The CDR3 covers 13 residues. V gave up 3 bases and J gave up 8 bases; unmatched junction bases: 9. For the CDR3, the DNA is TGCAGTGCTAGGTCCGGACAGGTGTGGGGCTACACCTTC. Protein: CSARSGQVWGYTF.

This clonotype was seen many times. This chain joins TRBV5-1 and TRBJ2-4, with 11 bases that match TRBD1. V was clipped by 4 bases and J by 2 bases; unmatched bases: 8. The CDR3 spans 17 residues. Germline V gene sequence: CDR1 SGHRS, CDR2 YFSETQ. CDR3 in DNA: TGCGCCAGCAGCCCAGGACAGGGGGCGAGGTCCAAAAACATTCAGTACTTC. This gives the protein CASSPGQGARSKNIQYF. Complete variable domain (other parts from reference TRBV5-1 and TRBJ2-4): KAGVTQTPRYLIKTRGQQVTLSCSPISGHRSVSWYQQTPGQGLQFLFEYFSETQRNKGNFPGRFSGRQFSNSRSEMNVSTLELGDSALYLCASSPGQGARSKNIQYFGAGTRLSVL.

Here the CDR3 reads CASSLVGLAGETQYF. CDR3 nucleotides: TGCGCCAGCAGCTTGGTGGGACTAGCGGGGGAGACCCAGTACTTC. V usage is TRBV5-1 and J usage is TRBJ2-5, with TRBD2 matching over 13 bases. Germline V CDR1 and CDR2: SGHRS, YFSETQ. The CDR3 length is 15 residues. V trimming: 0 bases; J trimming: 5 bases; junction bases outside the gene matches: 1.

This chain links TRBV2 with TRBJ2-3, with D perhaps TRBD1 (5 bases). The CDR3 runs 14 residues. Germline-derived CDR1 and CDR2 are SNHLY and FYNNEI. V was pared by 11 bases and J by 1 base, with 16 bases between. CDR3 loop: CAGAADRGTDTQYF. The CDR3, as DNA: TGTGCCGGGGCCGCCGACAGAGGCACAGATACGCAGTATTTT. The complete variable domain, with remaining parts taken from reference TRBV2 and TRBJ2-3, reads EPEVTQTPSHQVTQMGQEVILRCVPISNHLYFYWYRQILGQKVEFLVSFYNNEISEKSEIFDDQFSVERPDGSNFTLKIRSTKLEDSAMYFCAGAADRGTDTQYFGPGTRLTVL.

In its sample, this clonotype was seen a few times. The V and J genes are TRBV20-1 and TRBJ1-6; 7 bases agree with TRBD1. Germline V lookup: CDR1 DFQATT, CDR2 SNEGSKA (reference sequence). The CDR3 has 15 amino acids. Trimming took 0 bases from V and 9 from J; bases not matched to a gene: 8. CDR3: CSARDGTASGSPLHF. CDR3 sequence (DNA): TGCAGTGCTAGAGACGGGACAGCCTCGGGTTCACCCCTCCACTTT.

Written as DNA, the CDR3 is TGCAGTGCTAGGGGACAGCCGTACAATGAGCAGTTCTTC. It codes for CSARGQPYNEQFF. V and J are TRBV20-1 and TRBJ2-1; 7 positions agree with TRBD1. V lost 3 bases and J lost 4; bases outside the gene matches: 3. This CDR3 is built from 13 residues. Germline loops: CDR1 DFQATT, CDR2 SNEGSKA (reference sequence).

About this clonotype itself: A read error may explain this, as a much larger clone is one base away. The CDR3 protein is CSAYRGTDTQYF. CDR3 coding DNA: TGCAGCGCCTACAGGGGCACAGATACGCAGTATTTT. The genes are TRBV29-1 and TRBJ2-3; a weak D match, TRBD1 (6 bases). Trimming stripped 7 bases from V and 1 base from J, with 9 bases between. Germline V gene lookup returns CDR1 SQVTM and CDR2 ANQGSEA. The CDR3 contains 12 residues.

In DNA, the CDR3 is TGCGCCAGCAGCCAGGACGTACCGGATACGCAGTATTTT. Translated, it gives CASSQDVPDTQYF. The chain joins TRBV10-1 to TRBJ2-3; D gene ambiguous. Germline CDR1 and CDR2: WNHNN and SYGVQD (reference sequence). The CDR3 is 13 residues long. V gave up 6 bases and J gave up 6 bases, with 13 bases separating them.